This TCR beta chain was recorded in a study of blood T cell repertoires in COVID-19. On the study more broadly: PBMCs, B-cell-depleted T cells, or T cells were the source of the cDNA or gDNA that made up the material.

Participants were aged roughly 18 to 90 years from 20 to 30 US areas. In the 2 weeks before study entry, exposed participants met a COVID-19 case, which was PCR-confirmed or clinician-diagnosed. The method was immunoSEQ multiplex PCR; TCRdb's version includes in-frame clones alone and lacks a portion of them. The table records about 260,000 clones, less than 95% of them present only once. The CDR3 loop spans 15 amino acids. The germline V gene has CDR1 LNHDA and CDR2 SQIVND (reference sequence). J lost 4 bases, V lost 4 bases, and 7 bases had no gene match. The chain combines TRBV19 with TRBJ1-5; TRBD1 agrees at 7 bases. The material sequenced was PBMCs or T cells enriched from blood (not recorded which). The TCR comes from a man aged 40-50 years who had been exposed to COVID-19. This chain's CDR3 is CASSTSGTANQPQHF. The CDR3 DNA reads as TGTGCCAGTAGTACTTCAGGGACAGCTAATCAGCCCCAGCATTTT.